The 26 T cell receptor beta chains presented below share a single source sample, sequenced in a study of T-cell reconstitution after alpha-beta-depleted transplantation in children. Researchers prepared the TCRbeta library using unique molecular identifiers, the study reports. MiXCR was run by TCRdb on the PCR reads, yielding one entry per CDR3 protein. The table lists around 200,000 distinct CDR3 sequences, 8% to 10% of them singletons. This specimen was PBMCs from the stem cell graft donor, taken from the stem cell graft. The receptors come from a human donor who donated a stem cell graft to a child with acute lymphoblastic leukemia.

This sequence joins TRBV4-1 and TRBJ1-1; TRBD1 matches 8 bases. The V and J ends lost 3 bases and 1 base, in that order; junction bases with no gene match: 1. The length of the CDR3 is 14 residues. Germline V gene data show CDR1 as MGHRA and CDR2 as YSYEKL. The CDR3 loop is CASSHGQGNTEAFF. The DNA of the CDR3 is TGCGCCAGCAGCCACGGACAGGGGAACACTGAAGCTTTCTTT.

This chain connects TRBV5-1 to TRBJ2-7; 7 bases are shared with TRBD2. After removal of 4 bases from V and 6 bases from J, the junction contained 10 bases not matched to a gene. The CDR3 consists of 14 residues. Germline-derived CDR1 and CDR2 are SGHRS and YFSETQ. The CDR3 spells CASSTGLEASEQYF. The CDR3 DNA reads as TGCGCCAGCAGCACCGGACTAGAGGCCTCCGAGCAGTACTTC.

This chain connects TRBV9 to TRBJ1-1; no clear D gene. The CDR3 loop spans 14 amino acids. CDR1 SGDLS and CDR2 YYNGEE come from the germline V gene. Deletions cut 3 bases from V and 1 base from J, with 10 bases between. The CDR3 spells CASSDGLTNTEAFF. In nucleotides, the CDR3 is TGTGCCAGCAGCGACGGACTTACGAACACTGAAGCTTTCTTT.

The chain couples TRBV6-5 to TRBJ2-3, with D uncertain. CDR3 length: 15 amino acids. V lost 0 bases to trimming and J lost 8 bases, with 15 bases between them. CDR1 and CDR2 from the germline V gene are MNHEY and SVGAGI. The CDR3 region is CASSYSGPQIGTQYF. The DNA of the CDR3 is TGTGCCAGCAGTTACTCCGGGCCCCAAATTGGTACGCAGTATTTT.

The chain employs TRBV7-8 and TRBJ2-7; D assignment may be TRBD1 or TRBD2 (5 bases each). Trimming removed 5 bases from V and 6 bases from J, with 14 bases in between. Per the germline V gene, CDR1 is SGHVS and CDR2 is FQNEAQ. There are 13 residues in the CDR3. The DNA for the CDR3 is TGTGCCAGCAGCCGTCCTGGGGGATTCGAGCAGTACTTC. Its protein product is CASSRPGGFEQYF.

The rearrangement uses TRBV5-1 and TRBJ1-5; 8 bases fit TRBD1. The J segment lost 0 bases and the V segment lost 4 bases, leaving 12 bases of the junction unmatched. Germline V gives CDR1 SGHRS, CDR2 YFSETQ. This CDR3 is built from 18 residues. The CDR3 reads CASSPGQGGVYSNQPQHF. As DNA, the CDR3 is TGCGCCAGCAGCCCTGGACAGGGAGGGGTATATAGCAATCAGCCCCAGCATTTT.

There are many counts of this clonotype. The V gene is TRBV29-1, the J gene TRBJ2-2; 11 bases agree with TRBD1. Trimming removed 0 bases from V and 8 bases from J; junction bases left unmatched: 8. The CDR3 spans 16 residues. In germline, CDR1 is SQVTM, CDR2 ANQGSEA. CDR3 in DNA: TGCAGCGTTGAAGATTGGGGACAGGGGGTATTTGGGGAGCTGTTTTTT. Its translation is CSVEDWGQGVFGELFF.

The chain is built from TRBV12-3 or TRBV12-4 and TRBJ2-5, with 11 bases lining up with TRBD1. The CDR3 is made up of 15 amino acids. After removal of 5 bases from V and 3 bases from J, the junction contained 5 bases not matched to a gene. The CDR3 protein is CASSPRDRGEETQYF. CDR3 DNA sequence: TGTGCCAGCAGTCCCCGGGACAGGGGGGAAGAGACCCAGTACTTC.

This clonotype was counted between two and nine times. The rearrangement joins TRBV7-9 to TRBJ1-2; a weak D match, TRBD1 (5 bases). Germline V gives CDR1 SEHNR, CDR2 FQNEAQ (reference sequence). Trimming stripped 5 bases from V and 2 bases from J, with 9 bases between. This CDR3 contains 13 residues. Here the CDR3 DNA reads TGTGCCAGCAGCCTACAGGAAAACTATGGCTACACCTTC. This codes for CASSLQENYGYTF.

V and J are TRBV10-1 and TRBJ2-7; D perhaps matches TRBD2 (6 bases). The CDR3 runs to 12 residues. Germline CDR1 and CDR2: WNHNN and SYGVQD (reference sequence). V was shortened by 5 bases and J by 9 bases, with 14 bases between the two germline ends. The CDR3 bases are TGCGCCAGCAGTACGGGGGATCGGGGGCAGTACTTC. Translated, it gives CASSTGDRGQYF.

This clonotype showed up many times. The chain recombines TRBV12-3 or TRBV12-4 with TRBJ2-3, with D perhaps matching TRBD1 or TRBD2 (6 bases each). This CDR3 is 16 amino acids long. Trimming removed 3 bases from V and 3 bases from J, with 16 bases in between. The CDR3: CASSFEGGQGTDTQYF. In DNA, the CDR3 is TGTGCCAGCAGTTTCGAGGGGGGTCAAGGTACAGATACGCAGTATTTT.

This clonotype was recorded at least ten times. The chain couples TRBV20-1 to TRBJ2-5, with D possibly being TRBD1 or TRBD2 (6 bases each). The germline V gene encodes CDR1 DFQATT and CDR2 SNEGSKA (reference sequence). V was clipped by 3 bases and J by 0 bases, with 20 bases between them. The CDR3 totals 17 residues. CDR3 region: CSASPRGRGSYQETQYF. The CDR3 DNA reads TGCAGTGCTAGCCCCCGGGGGCGGGGTTCGTACCAAGAGACCCAGTACTTC.

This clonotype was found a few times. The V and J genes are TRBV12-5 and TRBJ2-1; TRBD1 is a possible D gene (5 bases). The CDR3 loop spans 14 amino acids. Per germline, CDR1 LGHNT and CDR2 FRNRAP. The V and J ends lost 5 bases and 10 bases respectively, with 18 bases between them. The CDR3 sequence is CASGMGQGLDEQFF. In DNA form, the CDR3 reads TGTGCTAGTGGTATGGGCCAGGGCTTAGACGAGCAGTTCTTC.

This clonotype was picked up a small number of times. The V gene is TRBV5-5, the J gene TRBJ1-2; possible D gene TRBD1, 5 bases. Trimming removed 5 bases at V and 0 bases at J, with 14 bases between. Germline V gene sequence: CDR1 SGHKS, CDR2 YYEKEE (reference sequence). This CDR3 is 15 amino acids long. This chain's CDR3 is CASSPLGGTNYGYTF. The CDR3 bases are TGTGCCAGCAGTCCTCTGGGGGGTACTAACTATGGCTACACCTTC.

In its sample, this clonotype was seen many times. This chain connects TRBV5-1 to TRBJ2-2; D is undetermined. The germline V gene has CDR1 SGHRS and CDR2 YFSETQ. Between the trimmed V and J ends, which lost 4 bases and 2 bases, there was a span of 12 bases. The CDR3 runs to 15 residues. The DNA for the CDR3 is TGCGCCAGCAGCCTCGGTAGAGCTAACACCGGGGAGCTGTTTTTT. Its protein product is CASSLGRANTGELFF.

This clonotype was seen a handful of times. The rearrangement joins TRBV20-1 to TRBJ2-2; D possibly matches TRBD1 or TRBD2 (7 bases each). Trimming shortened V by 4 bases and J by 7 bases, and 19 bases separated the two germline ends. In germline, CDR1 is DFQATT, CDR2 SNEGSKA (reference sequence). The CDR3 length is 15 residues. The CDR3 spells CSATPGRGLDGELFF. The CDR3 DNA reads TGCAGTGCTACCCCGGGGAGGGGGCTCGACGGGGAGCTGTTTTTT.

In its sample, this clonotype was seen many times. The CDR3 spells CASSLGQGRAYSTDTQYF. The CDR3 coding sequence is TGCGCCAGCAGCTTGGGGCAGGGGAGAGCCTACAGCACAGATACGCAGTATTTT. This sequence joins TRBV5-1 and TRBJ2-3, with D perhaps TRBD1 (6 bases). The V and J ends lost 0 bases and 0 bases respectively, with 17 bases between them. This CDR3 region has 18 residues. The V gene's germline CDR1 is SGHRS and CDR2 YFSETQ.

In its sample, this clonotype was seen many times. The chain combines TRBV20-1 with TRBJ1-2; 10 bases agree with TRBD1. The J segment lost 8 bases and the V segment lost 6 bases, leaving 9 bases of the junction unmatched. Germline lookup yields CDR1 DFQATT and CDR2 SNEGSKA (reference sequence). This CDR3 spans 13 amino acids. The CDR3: CSARDRGLRGYTF. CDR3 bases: TGCAGTGCCCGCGACAGGGGGCTGAGAGGCTACACCTTC.

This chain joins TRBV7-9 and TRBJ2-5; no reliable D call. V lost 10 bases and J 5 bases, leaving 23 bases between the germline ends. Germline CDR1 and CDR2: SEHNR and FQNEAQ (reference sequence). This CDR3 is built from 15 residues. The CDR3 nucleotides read TGTGCCATGGGCACCGGGCTAGGGTTGGGGGAGACCCAGTACTTC. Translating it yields CAMGTGLGLGETQYF.

CDR3: CASSVALARVNTEAFF. The CDR3 nucleotides read TGTGCCAGCAGCGTAGCTCTCGCCAGGGTGAACACTGAAGCTTTCTTT. V and J are TRBV9 and TRBJ1-1; D possibly corresponds to TRBD1 (5 bases). Germline CDR1 SGDLS, CDR2 YYNGEE. The CDR3 is 16 amino acids. V was pared by 0 bases and J by 0 bases, with 12 bases between.

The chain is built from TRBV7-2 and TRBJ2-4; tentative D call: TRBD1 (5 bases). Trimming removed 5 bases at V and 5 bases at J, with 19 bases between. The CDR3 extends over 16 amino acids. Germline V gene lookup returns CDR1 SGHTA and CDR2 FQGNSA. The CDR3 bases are TGTGCCAGCAGCCTTTGGACAAGCCTCTCCCAAAACATTCAGTACTTC. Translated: CASSLWTSLSQNIQYF.

Here the CDR3 DNA reads TGTGCCAGCAGTGTAGGGGTCCGCGGCTACACCTTC. It specifies CASSVGVRGYTF. The V gene is TRBV12-3 or TRBV12-4, the J gene TRBJ1-2, with D tentatively TRBD1 (5 bases). The CDR3 contains 12 residues. V lost 5 bases, J lost 8 bases, and 12 bases lay in between.

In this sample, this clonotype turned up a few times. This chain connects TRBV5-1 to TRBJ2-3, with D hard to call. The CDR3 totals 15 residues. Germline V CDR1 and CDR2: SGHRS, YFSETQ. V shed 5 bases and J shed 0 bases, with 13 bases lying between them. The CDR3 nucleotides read TGCGCCAGCAGACCGACTGGAACTAGCACAGATACGCAGTATTTT. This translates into CASRPTGTSTDTQYF.

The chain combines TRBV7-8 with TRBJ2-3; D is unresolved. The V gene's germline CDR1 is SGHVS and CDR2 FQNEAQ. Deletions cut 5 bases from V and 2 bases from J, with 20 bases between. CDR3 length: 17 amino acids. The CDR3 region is CASSRNSPESPTDTQYF. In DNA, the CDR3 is TGTGCCAGCAGCCGTAACTCCCCGGAAAGCCCCACAGATACGCAGTATTTT. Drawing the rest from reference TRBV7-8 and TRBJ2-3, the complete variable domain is GAGVSQSPRYKVAKRGQDVALRCDPISGHVSLFWYQQALGQGPEFLTYFQNEAQLDKSGLPSDRFFAERPEGSVSTLKIQRTQQEDSAVYLCASSRNSPESPTDTQYFGPGTRLTVL.

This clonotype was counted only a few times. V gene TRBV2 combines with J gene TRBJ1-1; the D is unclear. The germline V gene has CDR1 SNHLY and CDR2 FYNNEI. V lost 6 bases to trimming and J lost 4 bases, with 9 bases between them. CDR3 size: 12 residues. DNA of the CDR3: TGTGCCAGCAGCCGTCTCAGCACTGAAGCTTTCTTT. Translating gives CASSRLSTEAFF.

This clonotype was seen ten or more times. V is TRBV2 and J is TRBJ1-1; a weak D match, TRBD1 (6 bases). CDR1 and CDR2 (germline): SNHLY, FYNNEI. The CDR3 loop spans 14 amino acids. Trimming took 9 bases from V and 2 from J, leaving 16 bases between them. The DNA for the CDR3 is TGTGCCAGGTTCGGGGGGGCTACAAACACTGAAGCTTTCTTT. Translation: CARFGGATNTEAFF.